The 8 T cell receptor beta chains below come from one sample, sequenced in a study of blood T cells in healthy people across ages. With a J-beta primer mix and a sample-barcoded 5' primer, a second PCR ran about 7 to 12 cycles. TCRdb reprocessed the 5' RACE reads via MiXCR and lists one record per CDR3 protein. The sample carries 790,000 or so distinct CDR3 sequences, 35% to 60% recorded once. The sequencing input was blood. Receptors originate from a man aged 80 or over in good health.

The V call is TRBV20-1, the J call TRBJ1-1, with D unclear. Germline V gives CDR1 DFQATT, CDR2 SNEGSKA (reference sequence). There are 16 residues in the CDR3. V lost 2 bases and J lost 1, with 17 bases in between. CDR3 in DNA: TGCAGTGCTAGATCGGATCTGGGTGTCGGGAACACTGAAGCTTTCTTT. This encodes CSARSDLGVGNTEAFF.

Comment on this clonotype: This may be a read error, as it is one base from a much larger clone. The chain joins TRBV25-1 to TRBJ2-1; D call uncertain. The CDR3 sequence is 12 residues long. The germline V gene has CDR1 MGHDK and CDR2 SYGVNS. CDR3 sequence (DNA): TGTGCCTGCAGTGAATATCGGACCGGGCCGTTCTTC. Protein product: CACSEYRTGPFF.

This chain connects TRBV28 to TRBJ2-1; TRBD2 matches at 11 bases. Trimming took 3 bases from V and 2 from J; bases not matched to a gene: 3. In germline, CDR1 is MDHEN, CDR2 SYDVKM. This CDR3 is 16 amino acids long. The CDR3 loop is CASSLTSGITYNEQFF. The CDR3 DNA reads as TGTGCCAGCAGTTTGACTAGCGGGATAACCTACAATGAGCAGTTCTTC.

This chain uses TRBV11-2 with TRBJ2-3; TRBD2 agrees at 13 bases. The V and J ends lost 5 bases and 0 bases, in that order; junction bases with no gene match: 14. The CDR3 consists of 20 residues. Germline-derived CDR1 and CDR2 are SGHAT and FQNNGV. The CDR3 loop is CASSKTGTSGDLTSTDTQYF. The CDR3 DNA is TGTGCCAGCAGCAAAACCGGGACTAGCGGGGACCTGACTAGCACAGATACGCAGTATTTT.

This rearrangement joins TRBV6-5 to TRBJ2-7, with TRBD2 as a possible D gene (6 bases). The CDR3 has 16 amino acids. V lost 2 bases, J lost 0 bases, and 14 bases lay in between. Germline CDR1 is MNHEY and CDR2 is SVGAGI. The chain's CDR3 is CASSYGGDLTSYEQYF. DNA for the CDR3: TGTGCCAGCAGTTACGGTGGGGACTTGACCTCCTACGAGCAGTACTTC.

V is TRBV18 and J is TRBJ2-4; D is undetermined. The J call could be wrong; TRBJ2-7 is a better fit for the DNA end. Germline V gene lookup returns CDR1 KGHSH and CDR2 LQKENI. This CDR3 spans 14 amino acids. Here the CDR3 reads CASSPSSQTYEQYF. The CDR3 nucleotides read TGTGCCAGCTCACCAAGTAGTCAGACCTACGAGCAGTACTTC.

The V gene is TRBV20-1, the J gene TRBJ2-7; 13 positions match TRBD2. Germline V gives CDR1 DFQATT, CDR2 SNEGSKA (reference sequence). V shed 3 bases and J 1 base; nucleotides not matched to a gene: 6. The CDR3 extends over 16 amino acids. DNA for the CDR3: TGCAGTGCTAGGAGGGGACTAGCGGGATCGTCCTACGAGCAGTACTTC. Its translation: CSARRGLAGSSYEQYF.

This clonotype appeared many times. The chain has TRBV27 and TRBJ2-1, with D perhaps being TRBD1 or TRBD2 (6 bases each). This CDR3 has 18 residues. V lost 6 bases to trimming and J lost 7 bases, with 28 bases between them. Germline CDR1 MNHEY, CDR2 SMNVEV (reference sequence). The CDR3 loop is CASSPILGARRGRNEQFF. The CDR3 coding sequence is TGTGCCAGCAGCCCCATTCTGGGGGCACGCCGAGGGAGGAATGAGCAGTTCTTC.